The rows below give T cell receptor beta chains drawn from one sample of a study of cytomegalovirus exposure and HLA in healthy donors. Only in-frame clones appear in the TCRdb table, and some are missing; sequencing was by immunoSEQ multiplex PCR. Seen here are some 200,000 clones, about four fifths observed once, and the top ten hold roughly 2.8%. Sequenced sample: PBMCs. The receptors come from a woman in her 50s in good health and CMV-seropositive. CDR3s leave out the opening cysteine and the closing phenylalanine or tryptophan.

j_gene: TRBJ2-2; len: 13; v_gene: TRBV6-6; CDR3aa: ASSYEGADTGELF
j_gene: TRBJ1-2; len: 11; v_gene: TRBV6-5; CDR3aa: ASSYSKEKGYT
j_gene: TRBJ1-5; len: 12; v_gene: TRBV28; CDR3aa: ASSPGGDGQPQH
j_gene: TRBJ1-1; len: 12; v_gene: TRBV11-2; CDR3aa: ASSLDPGGTEAF
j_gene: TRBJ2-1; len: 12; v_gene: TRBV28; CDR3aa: ASSLRGGRDEQF
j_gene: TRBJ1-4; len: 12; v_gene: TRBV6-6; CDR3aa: ASRDSGGFDKLF
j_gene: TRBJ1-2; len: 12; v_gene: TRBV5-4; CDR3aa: ASSGGQGDGGYT
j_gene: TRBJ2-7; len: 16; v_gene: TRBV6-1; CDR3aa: ASSEAVRPSGGASEQY
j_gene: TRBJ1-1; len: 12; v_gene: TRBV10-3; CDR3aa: AINRQDRGTEAF
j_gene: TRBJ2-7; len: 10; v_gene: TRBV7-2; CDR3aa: ASSSDRGEQY
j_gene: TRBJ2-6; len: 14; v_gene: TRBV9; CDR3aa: ASSPGHLSGANVLT
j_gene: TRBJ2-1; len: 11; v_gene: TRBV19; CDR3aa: ASRLAGYNEQF
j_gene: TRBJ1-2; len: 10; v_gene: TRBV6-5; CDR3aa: ASSYTQGGYT